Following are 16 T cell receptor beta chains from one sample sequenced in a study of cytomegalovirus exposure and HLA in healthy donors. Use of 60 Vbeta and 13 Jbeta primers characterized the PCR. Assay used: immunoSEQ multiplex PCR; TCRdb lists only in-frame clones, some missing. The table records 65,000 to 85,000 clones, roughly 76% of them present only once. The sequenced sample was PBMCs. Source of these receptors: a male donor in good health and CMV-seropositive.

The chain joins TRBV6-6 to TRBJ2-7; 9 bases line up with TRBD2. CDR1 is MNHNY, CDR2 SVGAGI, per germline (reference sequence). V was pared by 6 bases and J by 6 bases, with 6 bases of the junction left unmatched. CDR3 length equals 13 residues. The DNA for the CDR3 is TGTGCCAGCAGACCAATAGCGGGGGCCGAGCAGTACTTC. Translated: CASRPIAGAEQYF.

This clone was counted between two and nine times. CDR3 loop: CASSQDWLTGTNTGELFF. Here the CDR3 DNA reads TGCGCCAGCAGCCAAGATTGGCTGACAGGGACGAACACCGGGGAGCTGTTTTTT. The chain joins TRBV4-3 to TRBJ2-2; 7 bases map to TRBD1. Germline V gives CDR1 LGHNA, CDR2 YSLEER. The trim removed 0 bases at V and 0 bases at J, leaving 7 bases unmatched. The CDR3 extends over 18 amino acids.

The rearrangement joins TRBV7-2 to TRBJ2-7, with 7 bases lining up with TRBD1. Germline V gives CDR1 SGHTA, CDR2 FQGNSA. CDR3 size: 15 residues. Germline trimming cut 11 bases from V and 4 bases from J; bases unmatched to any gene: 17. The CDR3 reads CAGTPTPGQRYEQYF. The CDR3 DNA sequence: TGTGCCGGCACTCCCACCCCGGGACAGCGATACGAGCAGTACTTC.

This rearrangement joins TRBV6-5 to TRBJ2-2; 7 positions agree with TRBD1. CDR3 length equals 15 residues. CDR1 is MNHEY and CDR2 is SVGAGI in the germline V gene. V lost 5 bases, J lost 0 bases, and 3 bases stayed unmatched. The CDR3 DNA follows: TGTGCCAGCAGTCGACAGGGCCCGAACACCGGGGAGCTGTTTTTT. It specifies CASSRQGPNTGELFF.

The CDR3 DNA reads as TGTGCCAGCAGCTTAGGGGGCTCCCTTCTTTTCACGGTTGAGCAGTTCTTC. Its protein product is CASSLGGSLLFTVEQFF. This chain links TRBV7-8 with TRBJ2-1; D possibly corresponds to TRBD1 (5 bases). From germline, CDR1 is SGHVS and CDR2 FQNEAQ. The CDR3 is made up of 17 amino acids. Trimming removed 1 base at V and 9 bases at J, with 22 bases between.

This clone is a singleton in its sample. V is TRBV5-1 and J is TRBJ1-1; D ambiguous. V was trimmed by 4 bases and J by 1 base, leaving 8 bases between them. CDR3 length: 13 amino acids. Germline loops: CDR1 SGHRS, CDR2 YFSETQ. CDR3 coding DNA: TGCGCCAGCAGCGAACAGACGAACACTGAAGCTTTCTTT. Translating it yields CASSEQTNTEAFF.

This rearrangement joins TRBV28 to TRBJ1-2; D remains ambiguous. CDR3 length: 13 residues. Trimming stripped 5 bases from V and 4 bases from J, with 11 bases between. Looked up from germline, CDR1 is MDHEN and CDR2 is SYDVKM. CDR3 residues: CASSRAGSYGYTF. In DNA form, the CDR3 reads TGTGCCAGCAGTCGGGCGGGTAGCTATGGCTACACCTTC.

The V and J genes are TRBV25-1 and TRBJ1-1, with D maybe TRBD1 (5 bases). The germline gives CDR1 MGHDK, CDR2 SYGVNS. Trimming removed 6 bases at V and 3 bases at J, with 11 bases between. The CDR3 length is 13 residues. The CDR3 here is CASRGRWDTEAFF. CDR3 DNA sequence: TGTGCCAGCAGGGGGCGCTGGGACACTGAAGCTTTCTTT.

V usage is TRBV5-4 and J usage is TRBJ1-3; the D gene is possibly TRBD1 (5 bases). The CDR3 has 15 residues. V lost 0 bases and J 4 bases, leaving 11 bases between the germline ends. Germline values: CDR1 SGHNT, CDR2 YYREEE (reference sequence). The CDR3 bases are TGTGCCAGCAGCTTGGAGGCAGGGATCGGAAACACCATATATTTT. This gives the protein CASSLEAGIGNTIYF.

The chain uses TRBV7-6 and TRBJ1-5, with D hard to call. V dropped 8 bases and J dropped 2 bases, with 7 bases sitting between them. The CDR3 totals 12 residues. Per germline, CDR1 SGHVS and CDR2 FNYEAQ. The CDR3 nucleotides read TGTGCCAGCGGAGAGGGCAATCAGCCCCAGCATTTT. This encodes CASGEGNQPQHF.

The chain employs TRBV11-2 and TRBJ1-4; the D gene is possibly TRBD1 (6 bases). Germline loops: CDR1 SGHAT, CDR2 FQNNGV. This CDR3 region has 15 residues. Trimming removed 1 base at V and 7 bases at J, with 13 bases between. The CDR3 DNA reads TGTGCCAGCAGCTTAGGGTGGGGACAAGGTGAAAAACTGTTTTTT. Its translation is CASSLGWGQGEKLFF.

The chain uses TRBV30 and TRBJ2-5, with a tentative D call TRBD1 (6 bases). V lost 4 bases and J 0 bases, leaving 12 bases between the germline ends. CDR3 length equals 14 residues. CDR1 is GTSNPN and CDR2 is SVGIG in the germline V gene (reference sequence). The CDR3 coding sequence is TGTGCCTGGAAGCAGGGGCCGAACCAAGAGACCCAGTACTTC. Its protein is CAWKQGPNQETQYF.

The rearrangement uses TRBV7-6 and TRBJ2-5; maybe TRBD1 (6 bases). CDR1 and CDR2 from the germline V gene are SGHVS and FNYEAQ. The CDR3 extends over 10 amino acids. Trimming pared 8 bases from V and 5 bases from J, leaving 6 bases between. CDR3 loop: CASQGETQYF. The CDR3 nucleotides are TGTGCCAGCCAGGGGGAGACCCAGTACTTC.

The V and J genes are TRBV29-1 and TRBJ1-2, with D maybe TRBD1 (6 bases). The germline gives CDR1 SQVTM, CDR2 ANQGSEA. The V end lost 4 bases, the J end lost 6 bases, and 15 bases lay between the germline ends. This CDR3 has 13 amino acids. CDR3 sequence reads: CSVGQGGRDGYTF. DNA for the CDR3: TGCAGCGTTGGACAAGGGGGTCGGGATGGCTACACCTTC.

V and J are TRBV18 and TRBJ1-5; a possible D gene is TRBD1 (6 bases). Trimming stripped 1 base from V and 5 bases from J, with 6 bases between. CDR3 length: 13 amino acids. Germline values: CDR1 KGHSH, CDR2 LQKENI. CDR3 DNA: TGTGCCAGCTCACCACAGGGGGATCAGCCCCAGCATTTT. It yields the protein CASSPQGDQPQHF.

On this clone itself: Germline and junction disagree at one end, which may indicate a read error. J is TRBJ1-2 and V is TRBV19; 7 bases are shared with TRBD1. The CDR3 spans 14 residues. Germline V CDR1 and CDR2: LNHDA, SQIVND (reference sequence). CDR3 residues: CASRIGGTAYGYTF. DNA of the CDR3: TGTGCCAGTAGGATAGGCGGGACAGCGTATGGCTACACCTTC.